This is a list of T cell receptor beta chains from one sample in a study of shared clonotypes between healthy human individuals. TCRdb's table, derived via immunoSEQ multiplex PCR, lists solely in-frame clones and lacks some. The sample has 1.6 million or so clones, just under 99% seen once. Sequenced sample: naive CD4+ T cells sorted from blood. All receptors derive from a man between 25 and 39 years old in good health. Each CDR3 is given with its conserved first and last residue. The D gene is left open where the match is weak. Only some rows state a clone size, as once, few, many or a class for expanded clones.

-,TRBJ1-1,-,TRBV18,CASSETNTEAFF,TGTGCCAGCTCAGAGACTAACACTGAAGCTTTCTTT
-,TRBJ2-3,TRBD2,TRBV5-4,CASSSFVVSASGRSADTQYF,TGTGCCAGCAGCTCTTTCGTAGTATCGGCTAGCGGGAGAAGCGCAGATACGCAGTATTTT
-,TRBJ1-1,-,TRBV5-6,CASSWPGLSTEAFF,TGTGCCAGCAGCTGGCCCGGACTATCTACTGAAGCTTTCTTT
-,TRBJ1-1,TRBD1,TRBV30,CAWAQGADTEAFF,TGTGCCTGGGCCCAGGGGGCTGACACTGAAGCTTTCTTT
-,TRBJ2-2,-,TRBV18,CASSPANTGELFF,TGTGCCAGCTCACCGGCCAACACCGGGGAGCTGTTTTTT
-,TRBJ1-2,-,TRBV19,CASSAANYGYTF,TGTGCCAGTAGTGCGGCTAACTATGGCTACACCTTC
-,TRBJ2-3,-,TRBV9,CASSQIGTQDTQYF,TGTGCCAGCAGCCAGATCGGGACTCAAGATACGCAGTATTTT
-,TRBJ2-2,-,TRBV5-4,CASSLVGQSTGELFF,TGTGCCAGCAGCTTGGTTGGGCAGTCCACCGGGGAGCTGTTTTTT
-,TRBJ1-4,-,TRBV7-3,CASTQGPGEKLFF,TGTGCCAGCACCCAGGGTCCCGGTGAAAAACTGTTTTTT
-,TRBJ2-2,TRBD1,TRBV27,CASSLGGQGNTGELFF,TGTGCCAGCAGTTTAGGGGGACAGGGGAACACCGGGGAGCTGTTTTTT
-,TRBJ2-7,-,TRBV25-1,CASSGQYSYEQYF,TGTGCCAGCAGTGGACAGTACTCCTACGAGCAGTACTTC
-,TRBJ2-3,-,TRBV5-1,CASSSTWTGTDTQYF,TGCGCCAGCAGCTCCACCTGGACTGGCACAGATACGCAGTATTTT
-,TRBJ2-7,TRBD1,TRBV7-9,CASSLPGQRRPYEQYF,TGTGCCAGCAGCTTGCCGGGACAGCGCCGACCCTACGAGCAGTACTTC
-,TRBJ2-3,-,TRBV20-1,CSAAGDTQYF,TGCAGTGCTGCAGGAGATACGCAGTATTTT
-,TRBJ2-1,-,TRBV10-3,CAISEPERAYNEQFF,TGTGCCATCAGTGAGCCCGAGAGGGCCTACAATGAGCAGTTCTTC
-,TRBJ1-5,-,TRBV2,CASSDIRGNQPQHF,TGTGCCAGCAGTGATATCCGGGGAAATCAGCCCCAGCATTTT
-,TRBJ2-4,-,TRBV4-1,CASSQITDWTKNIQYF,TGCGCCAGCAGCCAAATTACGGACTGGACCAAAAACATTCAGTACTTC
-,TRBJ2-2,-,TRBV6-5,CASSGGRPNTGELFF,TGTGCCAGCAGCGGGGGAAGACCGAACACCGGGGAGCTGTTTTTT
-,TRBJ2-4,TRBD1,TRBV5-1,CASSLDRDRGLLAKNIQYF,TGCGCCAGCAGCTTAGACCGGGACAGGGGGTTGTTAGCCAAAAACATTCAGTACTTC
-,TRBJ2-3,TRBD1,TRBV7-2,CASSLGDRADTQYF,TGTGCCAGCAGCTTAGGCGACAGGGCAGATACGCAGTATTTT
once,TRBJ2-7,TRBD1,TRBV10-3,CAISESGVGQGEQYF,TGTGCCATCAGTGAGTCTGGGGTCGGACAGGGGGAGCAGTACTTC
-,TRBJ1-1,TRBD1,TRBV28,CASSLGRIRQGLNTEAFF,TGTGCCAGCAGTCTGGGTCGAATCAGACAGGGACTGAACACTGAAGCTTTCTTT
-,TRBJ2-7,-,TRBV19,CASSMDGGLSAQEQYF,TGTGCCAGTAGTATGGACGGGGGGCTCTCGGCTCAAGAGCAGTACTTC
-,TRBJ1-5,-,TRBV27,CASSLSYSNQPQHF,TGTGCCAGCAGCTTGTCTTATAGCAATCAGCCCCAGCATTTT
once,TRBJ2-7,-,TRBV18,CASSPLGVGSHEQYF,TGTGCCAGCTCACCACTGGGGGTAGGCTCGCACGAGCAGTACTTC
-,TRBJ2-1,-,TRBV6-1,CASSEALRTTSYNEQFF,TGTGCCAGCAGTGAAGCCTTAAGGACCACCTCCTACAATGAGCAGTTCTTC
-,TRBJ2-1,TRBD2,TRBV7-9,CASSLEGTSGAWGEQFF,TGTGCCAGCAGCTTGGAGGGGACTAGCGGAGCCTGGGGTGAGCAGTTCTTC
-,TRBJ1-5,TRBD1,TRBV6-5,CASRGTGGNQPQHF,TGTGCCAGCAGGGGGACAGGGGGCAATCAGCCCCAGCATTTT
-,TRBJ2-5,-,TRBV10-3,CAISGSGGPYQETQYF,TGTGCCATCAGTGGAAGTGGGGGCCCGTACCAAGAGACCCAGTACTTC
-,TRBJ2-5,-,TRBV9,CASSVVPDRGETQYF,TGTGCCAGCAGCGTAGTACCGGACAGAGGAGAGACCCAGTACTTC
-,TRBJ2-3,TRBD2,TRBV27,CASSLISGRATDTQYF,TGTGCCAGCAGTTTAATTAGCGGGCGGGCCACAGATACGCAGTATTTT
-,TRBJ1-1,TRBD1,TRBV7-8,CASSLPSRQGREYTEAFF,TGTGCCAGCAGCTTACCTTCAAGACAGGGCAGGGAATACACTGAAGCTTTCTTT
-,TRBJ2-3,TRBD2,TRBV5-1,CASSYSLRGGSTDTQYF,TGCGCCAGCAGCTACAGCCTGCGGGGGGGAAGCACAGATACGCAGTATTTT
-,TRBJ1-4,-,TRBV27,CASSFLRAPNEKLFF,TGTGCCAGCAGTTTCCTCCGGGCCCCTAATGAAAAACTGTTTTTT
-,TRBJ1-2,-,TRBV27,CASSLRGHPNYGYTF,TGTGCCAGCAGTCTCAGGGGCCACCCCAACTATGGCTACACCTTC
-,TRBJ2-5,TRBD2,TRBV6-5,CATRTSGRQTQYF,TGTGCCACCCGGACTAGCGGGAGGCAGACCCAGTACTTC
-,TRBJ2-7,TRBD2,TRBV14,CASSPWEREKSEQYF,TGTGCCAGCAGCCCCTGGGAGCGGGAGAAAAGCGAGCAGTACTTC
-,TRBJ2-7,-,TRBV16,CASSQRRVAGESYEQYF,TGTGCCAGCAGCCAACGGCGGGTGGCAGGGGAGAGCTACGAGCAGTACTTC
-,TRBJ2-3,TRBD2,TRBV5-4,CASSPVAGGLVPDTQYF,TGTGCCAGCAGCCCCGTAGCGGGAGGGTTAGTTCCGGATACGCAGTATTTT
-,TRBJ2-7,-,TRBV4-3,CASSPGWGSGYEQYF,TGCGCCAGCAGCCCGGGGTGGGGGAGCGGTTACGAGCAGTACTTC
-,TRBJ1-5,-,TRBV27,CASSFTNQPQHF,TGTGCCAGCAGTTTTACGAATCAGCCCCAGCATTTT
-,TRBJ2-2,-,TRBV7-6,CASRHPGLGTGELFF,TGTGCCAGCAGACATCCGGGACTTGGCACCGGGGAGCTGTTTTTT
-,TRBJ2-5,TRBD1,TRBV30,CAWGEQGLVETQYF,TGTGCCTGGGGCGAACAGGGGTTGGTGGAGACCCAGTACTTC